Each of the 11 T cell receptor beta chains below was sequenced from the same sample in a study of blood T cell repertoires in COVID-19. The table came from immunoSEQ multiplex PCR; TCRdb's copy has only in-frame clones and leaves some out. The data show about 130,000 clones, roughly four fifths seen once. Source material: peripheral blood. The source of these receptors is an elderly woman with acute or convalescent COVID-19.

The V gene is TRBV15, the J gene TRBJ1-1; D is ambiguous. The CDR3 extends over 14 amino acids. V lost 0 bases and J 2 bases, leaving 7 bases between the germline ends. CDR1 and CDR2 (germline): LNHNV, YYDKDF (reference sequence). In DNA form, the CDR3 reads TGTGCCACCAGCAGAGATAGATTAAACACTGAAGCTTTCTTT. Residues: CATSRDRLNTEAFF.

The genes are TRBV4-2 and TRBJ1-2, with D possibly being TRBD1 (6 bases). The V gene's germline CDR1 is LGHNA and CDR2 YNFKEQ. Trimming took 3 bases from V and 2 from J, leaving 16 bases between them. The CDR3 spans 16 residues. The CDR3 coding sequence is TGTGCCAGCAGCCAGGAAGACAGGATGAGAAACTATGGCTACACCTTC. Protein: CASSQEDRMRNYGYTF.

This chain connects TRBV7-9 to TRBJ2-3, with 7 bases identical to TRBD1. The V gene end was trimmed by 6 bases and the J gene end by 3 bases; junction bases not matched to a gene: 3. CDR3 size: 13 residues. The germline V gene has CDR1 SEHNR and CDR2 FQNEAQ (reference sequence). Written as DNA, the CDR3 is TGTGCCAGCAGTCGACAGGGTACAGATACGCAGTATTTT. Protein product: CASSRQGTDTQYF. Full variable domain (outside the CDR3, taken from reference TRBV7-9 and TRBJ2-3): DTGVSQNPRHKITKRGQNVTFRCDPISEHNRLYWYRQTLGQGPEFLTYFQNEAQLEKSRLLSDRFSAERPKGSFSTLEIQRTEQGDSAMYLCASSRQGTDTQYFGPGTRLTVL.

This sequence joins TRBV6-6 and TRBJ1-1, with TRBD1 as a possible D gene (6 bases). V gave up 5 bases and J gave up 4 bases, with 20 bases separating them. CDR1 and CDR2 from the germline V gene are MNHNY and SVGAGI (reference sequence). The CDR3 contains 16 residues. The CDR3 reads CASSQFPTGRTTEAFF. CDR3 DNA: TGTGCCAGCAGTCAATTCCCAACAGGGAGAACCACTGAAGCTTTCTTT.

The V gene is TRBV27, the J gene TRBJ2-7, with 8 bases that match TRBD2. CDR1 is MNHEY, CDR2 SMNVEV, per germline (reference sequence). The CDR3 is made up of 12 amino acids. V trimming: 5 bases; J trimming: 6 bases; junction bases outside the gene matches: 3. CDR3 amino acids: CASSRGGREQYF. The DNA for the CDR3 is TGTGCCAGCAGTCGGGGGGGACGCGAGCAGTACTTC.

This chain connects TRBV9 to TRBJ1-2; D uncertain. From germline, CDR1 is SGDLS and CDR2 YYNGEE. The germline V and J ends were trimmed by 0 bases and 0 bases, with 9 bases remaining between them. The CDR3 has 15 residues. The CDR3 is CASSVAALANYGYTF. CDR3 DNA sequence: TGTGCCAGCAGCGTAGCGGCCCTAGCTAACTATGGCTACACCTTC. Looking up the rest from reference TRBV9 and TRBJ1-2 gives the full variable domain: DSGVTQTPKHLITATGQRVTLRCSPRSGDLSVYWYQQSLDQGLQFLIQYYNGEERAKGNILERFSAQQFPDLHSELNLSSLELGDSALYFCASSVAALANYGYTFGSGTRLTVV.

The rearrangement joins TRBV19 to TRBJ1-2; 7 nucleotides agree with TRBD1. Germline CDR1 is LNHDA and CDR2 is SQIVND (reference sequence). The ends lost 3 bases at V and 6 bases at J; junction bases unmatched: 7. CDR3 length: 14 residues. CDR3: CASSIWGQRDGYTF. DNA for the CDR3: TGTGCCAGTAGTATTTGGGGACAGAGAGATGGCTACACCTTC. Together with reference TRBV19 and TRBJ1-2, the CDR3 gives the full variable domain: DGGITQSPKYLFRKEGQNVTLSCEQNLNHDAMYWYRQDPGQGLRLIYYSQIVNDFQKGDIAEGYSVSREKKESFPLTVTSAQKNPTAFYLCASSIWGQRDGYTFGSGTRLTVV.

The gene calls are TRBV10-3 and TRBJ2-1; TRBD2 aligns across 8 bases. Trimming removed 6 bases from V and 0 bases from J; junction bases left unmatched: 7. This CDR3 spans 16 amino acids. Germline assignment: CDR1 ENHRY and CDR2 SYGVKD. This chain's CDR3 is CAIRAQRGSSYNEQFF. In DNA form, the CDR3 reads TGTGCCATCAGGGCACAGCGGGGGAGCTCCTACAATGAGCAGTTCTTC.

This clone occurred once. V gene TRBV7-6 combines with J gene TRBJ1-2; D gene ambiguous. The CDR3 loop spans 16 amino acids. Deletions cut 2 bases from V and 2 bases from J, with 15 bases between. Germline CDR1 SGHVS, CDR2 FNYEAQ. In nucleotides, the CDR3 is TGTGCCAGCAGCTTATATAGCGGGCGGCAGAACTATGGCTACACCTTC. Translation gives CASSLYSGRQNYGYTF.

This sequence joins TRBV3-1 (or the pseudogene TRBV3-2) and TRBJ1-3, with D perhaps matching TRBD1 (6 bases). Trimming stripped 9 bases from V and 4 bases from J, with 22 bases between. There are 16 residues in the CDR3. The germline V gene has CDR1 LGHDT and CDR2 YNNKEL (reference sequence). CDR3 bases: TGTGCCAGTTCGAGAATGCGGGGGCATTGGGGAAACACCATATATTTT. It is translated as CASSRMRGHWGNTIYF.

The chain employs TRBV6-1 and TRBJ1-1, with TRBD1 matching 7 bases. The V gene's germline CDR1 is MNHNS and CDR2 SASEGT. The CDR3 totals 15 residues. The ends lost 2 bases at V and 5 bases at J; junction bases unmatched: 8. The CDR3 reads CASSETYRGETEAFF. CDR3 nucleotide sequence: TGTGCCAGCAGTGAAACTTACAGGGGAGAGACTGAAGCTTTCTTT.